The 23 T cell receptor beta chains listed next were all sequenced from one sample in a study of EBV T-cell therapy then PD-1 blockade in nasopharyngeal carcinoma. Treatment indicated: AdE1-LMPpoly-expanded autologous EBV-specific T-cell therapy followed by anti-PD-1 nivolumab. Clones were read by immunoSEQ multiplex PCR, and TCRdb kept only the in-frame ones, dropping some. Of about 17,000 clones in the sample, approximately 88% were seen once. The antigens of these receptors remain unknown. The material sequenced was CD8+ T cells from blood, taken at day 0 from a patient whose treatment included autologous EBV-specific T cells and nivolumab. These receptors all come from a middle-aged man with nasopharyngeal carcinoma.

This chain joins TRBV30 and TRBJ1-1; perhaps TRBD1 as D (5 bases). The V gene lost 2 bases and the J gene lost 0 bases, with 13 bases spanning the gap. CDR3 length: 15 amino acids. Germline V gene data show CDR1 as GTSNPN and CDR2 as SVGIG (reference sequence). CDR3 nucleotide sequence: TGTGCCTGGAGTAGATCCGGGACCATGAACACTGAAGCTTTCTTT. Translation gives CAWSRSGTMNTEAFF. Filled out from reference TRBV30 and TRBJ1-1, the complete variable domain reads SQTIHQWPATLVQPVGSPLSLECTVEGTSNPNLYWYRQAAGRGLQLLFYSVGIGQISSEVPQNLSASRPQDRQFILSSKKLLLSDSGFYLCAWSRSGTMNTEAFFGQGTRLTVV.

V usage is TRBV9 and J usage is TRBJ2-1, with 10 bases that match TRBD2. Germline V gene sequence: CDR1 SGDLS, CDR2 YYNGEE. This CDR3 spans 15 amino acids. The trim removed 1 base at V and 14 bases at J, leaving 12 bases unmatched. The CDR3 bases are TGTGCCAGCAGCGTACTGAGTAGCGGGGGGCCCTTGAAGTTCTTC. It yields the protein CASSVLSSGGPLKFF.

This clone has a single count. This chain uses TRBV5-6 with TRBJ1-6; the D gene is possibly TRBD1 (6 bases). Germline V gives CDR1 SGHDT, CDR2 YYEEEE. The CDR3 consists of 15 residues. Trimming removed 2 bases from V and 7 bases from J, with 13 bases in between. CDR3 DNA sequence: TGTGCCAGCAGCTTCCAGGGGTATCGGAATTCACCCCTCCACTTT. The encoded protein is CASSFQGYRNSPLHF.

V is TRBV5-4 and J is TRBJ2-7; no clear D. Germline CDR1 SGHNT, CDR2 YYREEE (reference sequence). The V end lost 4 bases, the J end lost 4 bases, and 3 bases lay between the germline ends. This CDR3 contains 10 residues. The CDR3 spells CASSPYEQYF. CDR3 nucleotide sequence: TGTGCCAGCAGCCCATACGAGCAGTACTTC. Filled out from reference TRBV5-4 and TRBJ2-7, the complete variable domain reads ETGVTQSPTHLIKTRGQQVTLRCSSQSGHNTVSWYQQALGQGPQFIFQYYREEENGRGNFPPRFSGLQFPNYSSELNVNALELDDSALYLCASSPYEQYFGPGTRLTVT.

This chain uses TRBV18 with TRBJ2-1; D is perhaps TRBD2 (6 bases). In germline, CDR1 is KGHSH, CDR2 LQKENI. This CDR3 spans 18 amino acids. Trimming left V 3 bases short and J 10 bases short, with 28 bases between. Written as DNA, the CDR3 is TGTGCCAGCTCACCGGGAGTACCCGCCGGGAGTACATGGATGGAGCAGTTCTTC. Translation gives CASSPGVPAGSTWMEQFF.

Here the CDR3 reads CASSFLQIHEQYF. Written as DNA, the CDR3 is TGTGCCAGCAGTTTTCTCCAAATCCACGAGCAGTACTTC. J is TRBJ2-7 and V is TRBV12-3 or TRBV12-4; D call uncertain. Between the trimmed V and J ends, which lost 3 bases and 5 bases, there was a span of 11 bases. This CDR3 region has 13 residues.

V is TRBV9 and J is TRBJ2-3; 8 positions match TRBD1. Germline CDR1 and CDR2: SGDLS and YYNGEE. The CDR3 has 16 residues. V lost 4 bases, J lost 1 base, and 8 bases stayed unmatched. The CDR3 sequence is CASSPIDRGGTDTQYF. For the CDR3, the DNA is TGTGCCAGCAGCCCAATCGACAGGGGAGGCACAGATACGCAGTATTTT.

The CDR3 DNA is TGTGCCACCAGCAGAGAAGCGGGGGCCTACAATGAGCAGTTCTTC. Encoded protein: CATSREAGAYNEQFF. This chain uses TRBV15 with TRBJ2-1, with TRBD2 identical over 8 bases. The CDR3 spans 15 residues. J was trimmed by 2 bases and V by 0 bases; bases with no gene match: 0. The germline V gene has CDR1 LNHNV and CDR2 YYDKDF (reference sequence).

This clone has more than one count but fewer than ten. V is TRBV7-9 and J is TRBJ1-5; the D gene is possibly TRBD1 (6 bases). Germline V gene data show CDR1 as SEHNR and CDR2 as FQNEAQ (reference sequence). V was shortened by 0 bases and J by 5 bases, with 11 bases between the two germline ends. This CDR3 comprises 15 residues. CDR3 protein: CASSLAEAGDQPQHF. DNA for the CDR3: TGTGCCAGCAGCTTAGCGGAGGCAGGGGATCAGCCCCAGCATTTT.

The V and J genes are TRBV5-4 and TRBJ1-2; 10 bases agree with TRBD1. The junction had 5 bases not matched to a gene; V was cut back by 0 bases and J by 0 bases. Germline V gene sequence: CDR1 SGHNT, CDR2 YYREEE (reference sequence). This CDR3 contains 17 residues. The CDR3 reads CASSLGDRGDSNYGYTF. CDR3 DNA sequence: TGTGCCAGCAGCTTGGGGGACAGGGGAGACTCTAACTATGGCTACACCTTC.

The gene calls are TRBV5-1 and TRBJ2-5; D unresolved. V gave up 1 base and J gave up 10 bases, with 8 bases separating them. Germline V gene lookup returns CDR1 SGHRS and CDR2 YFSETQ. The CDR3 is 11 residues long. The CDR3 DNA reads TGCGCCAGCAGCTTGTTGCGCAACCAGTACTTC. This encodes CASSLLRNQYF. Using reference TRBV5-1 and TRBJ2-5 for the parts outside the CDR3, the full variable domain is KAGVTQTPRYLIKTRGQQVTLSCSPISGHRSVSWYQQTPGQGLQFLFEYFSETQRNKGNFPGRFSGRQFSNSRSEMNVSTLELGDSALYLCASSLLRNQYFGPGTRLLVL.

The chain recombines TRBV2 with TRBJ2-3, with 12 bases identical to TRBD2. The germline V gene has CDR1 SNHLY and CDR2 FYNNEI. Trimming removed 10 bases from V and 2 bases from J; junction bases left unmatched: 10. This CDR3 is 16 amino acids long. CDR3: CATTTRLAGDTDTQYF. The CDR3 DNA reads TGTGCCACCACAACCCGACTAGCGGGGGACACAGATACGCAGTATTTT.

This clone occurred once. The chain has TRBV28 and TRBJ2-1; 7 bases map to TRBD1. Looked up from germline, CDR1 is MDHEN and CDR2 is SYDVKM. The CDR3 sequence is 14 residues long. V lost 3 bases to trimming and J lost 8 bases; unmatched junction nucleotides: 7. DNA for the CDR3: TGTGCCAGCAGTTTCATGGAAGGGGGCCATGAGCAGTTCTTC. This translates into CASSFMEGGHEQFF.

The rearrangement uses TRBV6-6 and TRBJ2-1; 9 bases line up with TRBD2. The CDR3 spans 16 residues. Germline lookup yields CDR1 MNHNY and CDR2 SVGAGI (reference sequence). J gave up 3 bases and V 0 bases, and 3 bases lay outside the gene matches. CDR3 sequence: CASSYSSRGGYNEQFF. DNA for the CDR3: TGTGCCAGCAGTTACTCGTCGCGGGGGGGCTACAATGAGCAGTTCTTC.

With respect to this clone: Mismatch with germline at one junction end may stem from a read error. The V and J genes are TRBV29-1 and TRBJ1-3; D is undetermined. Germline V gene data show CDR1 as SQVTM and CDR2 as ANQGSEA. This CDR3 comprises 12 residues. The CDR3 spells CSVVAPGNTIYF. CDR3 sequence (DNA): TGCAGCGTTGTAGCACCTGGCAACACCATATATTTT.

This chain links TRBV27 with TRBJ1-1; 12 bases fit TRBD1. CDR1 is MNHEY and CDR2 is SMNVEV in the germline V gene (reference sequence). V trimming: 6 bases; J trimming: 2 bases; junction bases outside the gene matches: 13. The CDR3 consists of 18 residues. The CDR3 is CASSLNVGTGGRNTEAFF. The CDR3 nucleotides are TGTGCCAGCAGCCTAAACGTAGGGACAGGGGGCCGAAACACTGAAGCTTTCTTT.

The chain is built from TRBV10-3 and TRBJ2-6, with 11 bases matching TRBD2. The CDR3 length is 17 residues. Trimming took 6 bases from V and 0 from J; bases not matched to a gene: 4. Germline V lookup: CDR1 ENHRY, CDR2 SYGVKD. CDR3 coding DNA: TGTGCCATCAGCACTAGCGGGGGAGTCTCTGGGGCCAACGTCCTGACTTTC. Translating it yields CAISTSGGVSGANVLTF.

This clone was found a few times. The rearrangement uses TRBV12-3 or TRBV12-4 and TRBJ1-1; D is ambiguous. The CDR3 covers 11 residues. The chain's CDR3 is CASQANTEAFF. The DNA of the CDR3 is TGTGCATCCCAGGCTAACACTGAAGCTTTCTTT.

V and J are TRBV18 and TRBJ2-5; tentatively, D is TRBD1 (7 bases). V lost 5 bases and J 6 bases, leaving 19 bases between the germline ends. The CDR3 loop spans 15 amino acids. The germline CDR1 and CDR2 sequences are KGHSH and LQKENI. The DNA of the CDR3 is TGTGCCAGCTCAGAATACAGGGGCGCGGGAAAGACCCAGTACTTC. Residues: CASSEYRGAGKTQYF. The whole variable domain, filled in from reference TRBV18 and TRBJ2-5, reads NAGVMQNPRHLVRRRGQEARLRCSPMKGHSHVYWYRQLPEEGLKFMVYLQKENIIDESGMPKERFSAEFPKEGPSILRIQQVVRGDSAAYFCASSEYRGAGKTQYFGPGTRLLVL.

The chain employs TRBV7-2 and TRBJ2-7, with 7 bases matching TRBD1. V shed 0 bases and J 4 bases; nucleotides not matched to a gene: 3. The CDR3 length is 14 residues. Per the germline V gene, CDR1 is SGHTA and CDR2 is FQGNSA. The chain's CDR3 is CASSLARDRYEQYF. The CDR3 DNA follows: TGTGCCAGCAGCTTAGCACGGGACAGATACGAGCAGTACTTC.

The genes are TRBV15 and TRBJ1-5, with D possibly matching TRBD1 (6 bases). V gave up 0 bases and J gave up 2 bases, with 8 bases separating them. CDR1 is LNHNV and CDR2 is YYDKDF in the germline V gene (reference sequence). The CDR3 has 15 residues. The DNA for the CDR3 is TGTGCCACCAGCAGAGATCGGACAGGCAATCAGCCCCAGCATTTT. It yields the protein CATSRDRTGNQPQHF.

The V and J genes are TRBV29-1 and TRBJ2-7, with 7 bases fitting TRBD2. V shed 4 bases, J shed 2 bases, and the junction held 5 bases outside the gene matches. Germline V gene data show CDR1 as SQVTM and CDR2 as ANQGSEA. The CDR3 runs to 13 residues. This chain's CDR3 is CSVVLAGAYEQYF. CDR3 nucleotides: TGCAGCGTTGTTTTGGCGGGGGCCTACGAGCAGTACTTC.

The chain recombines TRBV6-2 or TRBV6-3 with TRBJ1-1; 10 bases line up with TRBD1. CDR1 and CDR2 from the germline V gene are MNHEY and SVGEGT. V was clipped by 2 bases and J by 5 bases; unmatched bases: 8. This CDR3 is 16 amino acids long. In DNA, the CDR3 is TGTGCCAGCAGTTACGCCGGGACAGGGGTAGGAACTGAAGCTTTCTTT. This sequence encodes CASSYAGTGVGTEAFF.